The 10 T cell receptor beta chains below all came from one sample that was sequenced in a study of OX40 agonist ivuxolimab in advanced cancers. Repertoires were generated with immunoSEQ multiplex PCR, while TCRdb's copy carries only in-frame clones and drops some. This sample has about 73,000 clones, with about 87% found just once. Source: CD4+ or CD8+ T cells sorted from blood, taken in a trial of the OX40 agonist ivuxolimab. The origin of the receptors is an adult with an advanced solid tumor such as melanoma, head and neck, liver or kidney cancer.

The J gene is TRBJ1-4, the V gene TRBV18; D unclear. This CDR3 has 13 amino acids. The ends were cut back, 4 bases at V and 4 bases at J, with 7 bases in the middle. Germline lookup yields CDR1 KGHSH and CDR2 LQKENI. CDR3 sequence: CASSRTDNEKLFF. In DNA, the CDR3 is TGTGCCAGCTCACGAACTGATAATGAAAAACTGTTTTTT.

This chain links TRBV5-1 with TRBJ2-7; TRBD2 agrees at 9 bases. Losses at the gene ends were 0 bases for V and 3 bases for J; bases not matched to a gene: 7. This CDR3 spans 16 amino acids. The germline V gene encodes CDR1 SGHRS and CDR2 YFSETQ. The CDR3 DNA follows: TGCGCCAGCAGCTTGGGAATAGCGGGAGTTAACTACGAGCAGTACTTC. Translated, it gives CASSLGIAGVNYEQYF. Supplemented by reference TRBV5-1 and TRBJ2-7, the full variable domain reads KAGVTQTPRYLIKTRGQQVTLSCSPISGHRSVSWYQQTPGQGLQFLFEYFSETQRNKGNFPGRFSGRQFSNSRSEMNVSTLELGDSALYLCASSLGIAGVNYEQYFGPGTRLTVT.

The rearrangement uses TRBV28 and TRBJ2-5; 9 bases align to TRBD1. Germline values: CDR1 MDHEN, CDR2 SYDVKM. The V segment lost 3 bases and the J segment 4 bases; nucleotides outside the gene matches: 6. The CDR3 is made up of 15 amino acids. The CDR3 reads CASSFPGQGRETQYF. CDR3 nucleotides: TGTGCCAGCAGTTTCCCTGGACAGGGGAGAGAGACCCAGTACTTC. The full variable domain, in which reference TRBV28 and TRBJ2-5 provide the parts outside the CDR3, is DVKVTQSSRYLVKRTGEKVFLECVQDMDHENMFWYRQDPGLGLRLIYFSYDVKMKEKGDIPEGYSVSREKKERFSLILESASTNQTSMYLCASSFPGQGRETQYFGPGTRLLVL.

This clone was seen once. The chain combines TRBV10-3 with TRBJ1-1; D remains ambiguous. V was clipped by 6 bases and J by 4 bases, with 12 bases between them. The CDR3 is 13 amino acids. The V gene's germline CDR1 is ENHRY and CDR2 SYGVKD. In DNA, the CDR3 is TGTGCCATCAGCGAGAGTTCGATCACTGAAGCTTTCTTT. Amino acid sequence: CAISESSITEAFF.

The V gene is TRBV18, the J gene TRBJ1-1, with D unresolved. Germline lookup yields CDR1 KGHSH and CDR2 LQKENI. V lost 5 bases and J lost 1, with 8 bases in between. CDR3 length: 13 amino acids. CDR3 nucleotide sequence: TGTGCCAGCTCAAATAGACAGAACACTGAAGCTTTCTTT. This gives the protein CASSNRQNTEAFF.

The genes are TRBV6-5 and TRBJ2-7; TRBD2 aligns across 8 bases. V was pared by 6 bases and J by 0 bases, with 4 bases of the junction left unmatched. Per the germline V gene, CDR1 is MNHEY and CDR2 is SVGAGI. The CDR3 contains 14 residues. CDR3 DNA sequence: TGTGCCAGCAGACCGGGACTAGGCTCCTACGAGCAGTACTTC. Amino acid sequence: CASRPGLGSYEQYF.

The chain carries TRBV6-6 and TRBJ1-1; unclear D gene. Per the germline V gene, CDR1 is MNHNY and CDR2 is SVGAGI (reference sequence). CDR3 length: 13 residues. V lost 5 bases to trimming and J lost 1 base, with 8 bases between them. The CDR3 protein is CASSGRRNTEAFF. Written as DNA, the CDR3 is TGTGCCAGCAGTGGGAGACGGAACACTGAAGCTTTCTTT.

J is TRBJ2-7 and V is TRBV11-2, with 9 bases aligning to TRBD2. V gave up 3 bases and J gave up 1 base; unmatched junction bases: 4. Germline V CDR1 and CDR2: SGHAT, FQNNGV. This CDR3 contains 15 residues. The CDR3 region is CASSLASGVSYEQYF. In DNA, the CDR3 is TGTGCCAGCAGCTTGGCTAGCGGGGTTTCCTACGAGCAGTACTTC.

The chain joins TRBV5-6 to TRBJ1-1, with TRBD1 matching over 12 bases. The CDR3 extends over 16 amino acids. CDR1 is SGHDT, CDR2 YYEEEE, per germline. V lost 4 bases, J lost 5 bases, and 9 bases stayed unmatched. DNA of the CDR3: TGTGCCAGCAGCCGCGGGACAGGGGGCGGGATTACTGAAGCTTTCTTT. This sequence encodes CASSRGTGGGITEAFF.

This clone was counted between two and nine times. The chain couples TRBV7-8 to TRBJ2-7, with D uncertain. The CDR3 contains 13 residues. Trimming shortened V by 0 bases and J by 3 bases, and 6 bases separated the two germline ends. CDR1 and CDR2 from the germline V gene are SGHVS and FQNEAQ. CDR3 in DNA: TGTGCCAGCAGCTTAGCAGTGATCTACGAGCAGTACTTC. Translating it yields CASSLAVIYEQYF. The full variable domain, its missing parts supplied by reference TRBV7-8 and TRBJ2-7, is GAGVSQSPRYKVAKRGQDVALRCDPISGHVSLFWYQQALGQGPEFLTYFQNEAQLDKSGLPSDRFFAERPEGSVSTLKIQRTQQEDSAVYLCASSLAVIYEQYFGPGTRLTVT.